The T cell receptor (beta chain) under discussion was sequenced for a study of shared clonotypes between healthy human individuals (dated by TCRdb to about 2020). The study in broad terms: A couple of women and three men aged 18 to 49 years were included in the cohort. For each donor, CD4 naive and CD4 memory were each given three plates, CD8 naive was given two plates, and CD8 memory was given one plate. To estimate repertoire size and how much clonotypes are shared between individuals, the study performed deep sequencing of blood TCR repertoires from about 5 healthy adults. To increase sequencing depth and limit assay-specific biases, TCR repertoire library preparation and sequencing were carried out by different laboratories using diverse techniques. Between about 0.85 and 9.5 billion PBMCs per donor were obtained by leukapheresis.

CD8 naive samples were CD45RO-negative cells positively selected for CCR7, giving a CD45RA+CCR7+ population that excluded TemRA cells. Healthy HIV-negative adults with no recently reported acute infections or vaccinations were included as donors. Every donor was a Caucasian adult residing in Nashville, Tennessee, USA. After blood collection by leukapheresis, PBMCs were isolated using Ficoll-Histopaque density gradient centrifugation and then cryopreserved in the vapor phase of liquid nitrogen. Analytical flow cytometry was used to check the purity and quantity of each magnetically sorted T cell population. Each sorted fraction had its genomic DNA isolated and then quantified by UV absorbance on a Nanodrop 2000c. The CDR3, cysteine through phenylalanine, is 13 amino acids long. Only CDR3 DNA is held: 39 bases, read in frame from base 1. According to the germline V gene (reference sequence), CDR1 reads PRHDT and CDR2 reads FYEKMQ. V is shortened by 3 bases, J by 5 bases, and the region joining them spans 10 bases.

Using the deep immunoSEQ assay, multiplex PCR amplified TCR CDR3 regions from genomic DNA. For each cell subset, the extracted genomic DNA was distributed evenly across all wells of several immunoSEQ 96-well plates, and each plate served as one replicate. For sorted subsets, approximately 0.2 ug of genomic DNA, equivalent to 25,000 to 35,000 T cell genomes, went into each replicate PCR. Purified libraries were quantified with a Qubit 3.0 fluorometer, sized on a Bioanalyzer 2100, and re-quantified with the KAPA Library Quantification kit. Each immunoSEQ 96-well plate was sequenced on its own single-read 150-cycle Illumina NextSeq 550 flow cell. The original pipeline was this. Because only junctional sequences without quality scores were contained in the immunoSEQ output, filtering matching that applied to full-length reads could not be performed. To assign V/J genes and CDR3, sequences were annotated against IMGT germline references using PyIR, a Python wrapper for IgBLAST v1.9. Reads were removed for weak V/J assignments (E-value above 1e-6), missing CDR3, stop codons, out-of-frame junctions, or ambiguous translated residues. A V3J clonotype was defined by an identical inferred V gene, J gene, and CDR3 amino acid sequence. Percentage overlap between repertoires was computed as shared unique clonotypes divided by the size of the smaller repertoire. Richness of each repertoire was evaluated using RTK rarefaction, the Chao1 estimator, and Recon v2.1 estimates of unobserved clonotypes. For all TCRbeta clonotypes obtained by the gDNA method from a handful of donors, generation probabilities were computed with OLGA. TCRdb obtained this table from immuneACCESS and retained in-frame rearrangements with V and J assigned. These tables miss some clones; where compared with another copy, unresolved V genes account for less than half of the shortfall, and the remainder is unexplained. That table furnishes V, J and clone size, whereas the DNA furnished D and trimming. This sample is represented by around 600,000 clones; roughly 98% of them were singletons. 0.3% of the sample comes from the top ten.

In the case of this clone: There is no known antigen for this receptor. Base qualities are not provided; no much larger clone lies one nucleotide away.

Broad study findings and their caveats: Pairwise subsampling led to the expectation that sequencing depth would affect the degree of clonotype sharing among donors. Sampling was limited to blood, and TCR repertoires in tissue likely differ from TCR repertoires in blood. Across several donors, approximately 4.6% of naive CD4, approximately 3.6% of naive CD8, about 2.3% of memory CD4, and approximately 0.4% of memory CD8 clonotypes were shared. Because the study included only a small number of donors, the genetic and exposure-history diversity represented was limited. Incomplete sequencing was indicated by rarefaction of sorted-subset datasets, despite the large sequencing depth. Naive subsets generally had larger estimated clonotype richness than memory subsets did. Higher generation probabilities were observed for clonotypes shared by all four sorted-subset donors than for non-shared clonotypes.

Input material: naive CD8+ T cells sorted from blood. Reading the label with the study, this specimen's cell subset or site is: CD45RA+CCR7+. The chain is made from TRBV13 and TRBJ1-1; the D gene assignment is ambiguous. The clonotype was recovered from a man aged 25-45 years in good health. The DNA is as follows: TGTGCCAGCAGCTTTGGGAGTGGTACTGAAGCTTTCTTT. This gives the protein CASSFGSGTEAFF.